One and the same sample provided the 17 T cell receptor beta chains below, sequenced in a study of patients and donors after allogeneic stem cell transplantation (dated by TCRdb to about 2020). Libraries came from RT-PCR. Sequencer: NextSeq 550. The public reads were quality trimmed at Q25 with fastp and then assembled into clones with MiXCR by TCRdb, keeping productive beta chains. Every distinct CDR3 protein forms one entry, paired with its most common genes and DNA. The sample contains more than 150,000 distinct CDR3 sequences, around two fifths of them found a single time. Approximately 32% of the sample belongs to the ten largest clones. Source material: blood, either unsorted or a sorted T cell fraction (not recorded which). The source is a human donor who was either an allogeneic HSCT recipient or a stem cell or donor lymphocyte infusion donor (not recorded which). It is not recorded whose cells these are; they may come from a transplant donor.

This clonotype was detected only a few times. The chain carries TRBV7-2 and TRBJ2-2; D not certain. The length of the CDR3 is 12 residues. The V gene lost 1 base and the J gene lost 6 bases, with 3 bases spanning the gap. In germline, CDR1 is SGHTA, CDR2 FQGNSA. CDR3 nucleotide sequence: TGTGCCAGCAGCTTAGGGGCCGGGGAGCTGTTTTTT. Translation gives CASSLGAGELFF. Complete variable domain (other parts from reference TRBV7-2 and TRBJ2-2): GAGVSQSPSNKVTEKGKDVELRCDPISGHTALYWYRQSLGQGLEFLIYFQGNSAPDKSGLPSDRFSAERTGGSVSTLTIQRTQQEDSAVYLCASSLGAGELFFGEGSRLTVL.

The chain employs TRBV5-1 and TRBJ2-7; 7 bases map to TRBD1. The CDR3 spans 14 residues. Germline V lookup: CDR1 SGHRS, CDR2 YFSETQ. V lost 0 bases and J lost 5; bases outside the gene matches: 5. CDR3 bases: TGCGCCAGCAGCTTGGTTGACAGGGACAACGAGCAGTACTTC. The encoded protein is CASSLVDRDNEQYF.

The rearrangement joins TRBV12-3 or TRBV12-4 to TRBJ1-1; D perhaps matches TRBD1 (6 bases). V was cut by 10 bases and J by 6 bases, with 18 bases left in between. The CDR3 totals 13 residues. The DNA of the CDR3 is TGTGCCACCAATGGGCCTGAGGGGGCTGAAGCTTTCTTT. This sequence encodes CATNGPEGAEAFF.

The chain is built from TRBV27 and TRBJ1-5; 7 bases align to TRBD1. V shed 4 bases and J 3 bases; nucleotides not matched to a gene: 3. CDR3 length: 14 amino acids. In germline, CDR1 is MNHEY, CDR2 SMNVEV (reference sequence). CDR3 protein: CASSSDRDNQPQHF. CDR3 DNA sequence: TGTGCCAGCAGTTCAGACAGGGACAATCAGCCCCAGCATTTT.

This clonotype was found a few times. V usage is TRBV29-1 and J usage is TRBJ1-1; D not certain. The length of the CDR3 is 12 residues. Germline V lookup: CDR1 SQVTM, CDR2 ANQGSEA. Trimming removed 6 bases from V and 4 bases from J, with 12 bases in between. The CDR3 protein is CSVVEFGTEAFF. CDR3 bases: TGCAGCGTGGTGGAGTTCGGCACTGAAGCTTTCTTT.

The genes are TRBV12-3 or TRBV12-4 and TRBJ2-7; D gene uncertain. This CDR3 has 14 amino acids. V dropped 3 bases and J dropped 2 bases, with 11 bases sitting between them. The CDR3 loop reads CASSFTASTYEQYF. CDR3 in DNA: TGTGCCAGCAGTTTTACAGCTTCCACCTACGAGCAGTACTTC.

The chain joins TRBV4-2 to TRBJ1-1; D is unresolved. CDR1 and CDR2 from the germline V gene are LGHNA and YNFKEQ. Trimming removed 0 bases at V and 1 base at J, with 9 bases between. CDR3 length: 15 residues. This chain's CDR3 is CASSQEIRGNTEAFF. The CDR3 DNA sequence: TGTGCCAGCAGCCAAGAGATTCGGGGGAACACTGAAGCTTTCTTT.

The chain recombines TRBV7-8 with TRBJ1-4; 9 bases match TRBD1. Trimming took 4 bases from V and 4 from J; bases not matched to a gene: 4. In germline, CDR1 is SGHVS, CDR2 FQNEAQ. This CDR3 is 15 amino acids long. In DNA form, the CDR3 reads TGTGCCAGCAGCTCACAGGGGGCGATTAATGAAAAACTGTTTTTT. Translated: CASSSQGAINEKLFF.

J is TRBJ2-5 and V is TRBV7-2; 9 bases are shared with TRBD2. The CDR3 has 18 amino acids. CDR1 is SGHTA and CDR2 is FQGNSA in the germline V gene. The V segment lost 0 bases and the J segment 6 bases; nucleotides outside the gene matches: 14. The CDR3 sequence is CASSLAGIGLAGFKTQYF. CDR3 sequence (DNA): TGTGCCAGCAGCTTAGCAGGGATTGGCCTAGCGGGATTTAAGACCCAGTACTTC.

The chain has TRBV12-3 or TRBV12-4 and TRBJ2-7; D unresolved. Trimming shortened V by 3 bases and J by 7 bases, and 7 bases separated the two germline ends. CDR3 length: 11 amino acids. In DNA form, the CDR3 reads TGTGCCAGCAGTTTTCACGAGGAGCAGTACTTC. Translating it yields CASSFHEEQYF.

The chain employs TRBV5-1 and TRBJ1-5, with a possible D match to TRBD1 (6 bases). The germline CDR1 and CDR2 sequences are SGHRS and YFSETQ. Trimming pared 2 bases from V and 6 bases from J, leaving 15 bases between. The CDR3 runs to 15 residues. CDR3 loop: CASSFDSSRGQPQHF. CDR3 coding DNA: TGCGCCAGCAGCTTTGACAGTAGCAGGGGTCAGCCCCAGCATTTT.

This clonotype has a handful of counts. The rearrangement joins TRBV5-5 to TRBJ1-2; possible D gene TRBD1, 5 bases. The CDR3 covers 13 residues. V dropped 4 bases and J dropped 3 bases, with 10 bases sitting between them. Germline V gene data show CDR1 as SGHKS and CDR2 as YYEKEE (reference sequence). The CDR3 DNA is TGTGCCAGCAGCCCGGTGGGGGACTATGGCTACACCTTC. It is translated as CASSPVGDYGYTF.

The chain recombines TRBV7-9 with TRBJ2-7, with 11 bases aligning to TRBD2. Per germline, CDR1 SEHNR and CDR2 FQNEAQ (reference sequence). V shed 5 bases, J shed 6 bases, and the junction held 12 bases outside the gene matches. The CDR3 contains 16 residues. As DNA, the CDR3 is TGTGCCAGCAGCCCGAGAGCTAGCGGGAGGACGTCCGAGCAGTACTTC. This translates into CASSPRASGRTSEQYF.

This clonotype was seen a single time. The rearrangement links TRBV7-2 to TRBJ2-3; 8 bases line up with TRBD2. CDR1 SGHTA and CDR2 FQGNSA come from the germline V gene. V was pared by 5 bases and J by 2 bases, with 9 bases of the junction left unmatched. The CDR3 loop spans 16 amino acids. This chain's CDR3 is CASSLFSGADTDTQYF. CDR3 nucleotides: TGTGCCAGCAGCCTCTTTAGCGGGGCTGACACAGATACGCAGTATTTT.

This clonotype was seen more than once but under ten times. The chain uses TRBV10-3 and TRBJ1-1; D unclear. CDR1 and CDR2 (germline): ENHRY, SYGVKD. The length of the CDR3 is 14 residues. Between the trimmed V and J ends, which lost 4 bases and 6 bases, there was a span of 15 bases. The CDR3 sequence: CAISGTTPVAEAFF. In DNA, the CDR3 is TGTGCCATCAGTGGGACGACACCGGTGGCTGAAGCTTTCTTT.

This rearrangement joins TRBV6-5 to TRBJ2-7; no clear D gene. Trimming removed 1 base at V and 2 bases at J, with 12 bases between. The CDR3 has 15 residues. The germline V gene encodes CDR1 MNHEY and CDR2 SVGAGI. The CDR3 coding sequence is TGTGCCAGCAGTTACTTGCCAAGTGAAGCCTACGAGCAGTACTTC. It is translated as CASSYLPSEAYEQYF.

The V call is TRBV6-2 or TRBV6-3, the J call TRBJ1-5; maybe TRBD1 (6 bases). V lost 10 bases to trimming and J lost 4 bases, with 17 bases between them. The CDR3 totals 14 residues. Germline values: CDR1 MNHEY, CDR2 SVGEGT. CDR3 bases: TGTGCCACCTTCCCTACAGGGACTAATCAGCCCCAGCATTTT. Translation gives CATFPTGTNQPQHF.